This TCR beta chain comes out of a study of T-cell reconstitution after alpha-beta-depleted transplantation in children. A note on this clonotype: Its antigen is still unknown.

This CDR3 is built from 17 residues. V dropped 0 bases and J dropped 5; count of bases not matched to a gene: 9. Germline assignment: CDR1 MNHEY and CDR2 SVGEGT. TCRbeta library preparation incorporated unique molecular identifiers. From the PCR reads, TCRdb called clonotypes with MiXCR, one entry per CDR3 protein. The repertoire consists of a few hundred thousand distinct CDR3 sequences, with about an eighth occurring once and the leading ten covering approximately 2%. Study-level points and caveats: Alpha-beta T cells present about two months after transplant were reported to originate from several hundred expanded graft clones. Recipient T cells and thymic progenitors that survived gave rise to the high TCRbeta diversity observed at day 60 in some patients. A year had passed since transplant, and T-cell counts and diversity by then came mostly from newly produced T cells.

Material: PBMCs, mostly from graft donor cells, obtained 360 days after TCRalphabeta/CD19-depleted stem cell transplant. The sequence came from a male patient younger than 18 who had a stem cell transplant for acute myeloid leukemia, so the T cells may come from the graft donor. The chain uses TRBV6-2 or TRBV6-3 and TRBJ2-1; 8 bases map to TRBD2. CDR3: CASSYSISSGSDNEQFF. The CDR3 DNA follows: TGTGCCAGCAGTTACTCGATATCAAGCGGGAGCGACAATGAGCAGTTCTTC.